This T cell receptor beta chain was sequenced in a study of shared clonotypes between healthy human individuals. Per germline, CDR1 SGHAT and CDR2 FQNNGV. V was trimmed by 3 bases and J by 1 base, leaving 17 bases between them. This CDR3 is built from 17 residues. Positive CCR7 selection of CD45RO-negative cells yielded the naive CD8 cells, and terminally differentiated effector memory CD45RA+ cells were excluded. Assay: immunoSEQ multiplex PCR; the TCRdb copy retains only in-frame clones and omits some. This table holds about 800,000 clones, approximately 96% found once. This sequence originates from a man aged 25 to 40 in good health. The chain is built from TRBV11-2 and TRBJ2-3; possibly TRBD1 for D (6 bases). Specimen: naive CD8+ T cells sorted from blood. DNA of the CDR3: TGTGCCAGCAGCTTTAAGAGAGGGGGAGCGGGCACAGATACGCAGTATTTT. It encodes CASSFKRGGAGTDTQYF.